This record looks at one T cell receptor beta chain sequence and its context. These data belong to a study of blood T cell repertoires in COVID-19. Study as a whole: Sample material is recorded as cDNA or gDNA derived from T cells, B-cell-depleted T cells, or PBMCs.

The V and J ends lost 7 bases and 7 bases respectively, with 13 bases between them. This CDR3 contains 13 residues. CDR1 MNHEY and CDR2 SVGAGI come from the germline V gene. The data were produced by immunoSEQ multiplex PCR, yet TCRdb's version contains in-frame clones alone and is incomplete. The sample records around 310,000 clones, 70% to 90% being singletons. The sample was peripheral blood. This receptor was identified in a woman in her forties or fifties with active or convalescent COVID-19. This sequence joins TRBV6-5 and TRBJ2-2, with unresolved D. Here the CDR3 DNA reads TGTGCCAGCACCTTACCTAAATTCGGGGAGCTGTTTTTT. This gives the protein CASTLPKFGELFF.